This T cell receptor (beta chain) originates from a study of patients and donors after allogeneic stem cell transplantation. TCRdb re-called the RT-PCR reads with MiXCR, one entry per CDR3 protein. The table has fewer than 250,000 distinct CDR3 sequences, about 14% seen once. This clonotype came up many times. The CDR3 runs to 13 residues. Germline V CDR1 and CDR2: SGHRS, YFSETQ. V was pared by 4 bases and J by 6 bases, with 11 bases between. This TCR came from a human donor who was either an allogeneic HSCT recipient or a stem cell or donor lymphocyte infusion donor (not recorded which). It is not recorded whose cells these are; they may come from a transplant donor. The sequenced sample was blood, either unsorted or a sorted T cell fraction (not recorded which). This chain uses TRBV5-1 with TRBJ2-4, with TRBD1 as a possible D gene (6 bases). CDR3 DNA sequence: TGCGCCAGCAGCCCCGGACAGACAAACATTCAGTACTTC. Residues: CASSPGQTNIQYF.